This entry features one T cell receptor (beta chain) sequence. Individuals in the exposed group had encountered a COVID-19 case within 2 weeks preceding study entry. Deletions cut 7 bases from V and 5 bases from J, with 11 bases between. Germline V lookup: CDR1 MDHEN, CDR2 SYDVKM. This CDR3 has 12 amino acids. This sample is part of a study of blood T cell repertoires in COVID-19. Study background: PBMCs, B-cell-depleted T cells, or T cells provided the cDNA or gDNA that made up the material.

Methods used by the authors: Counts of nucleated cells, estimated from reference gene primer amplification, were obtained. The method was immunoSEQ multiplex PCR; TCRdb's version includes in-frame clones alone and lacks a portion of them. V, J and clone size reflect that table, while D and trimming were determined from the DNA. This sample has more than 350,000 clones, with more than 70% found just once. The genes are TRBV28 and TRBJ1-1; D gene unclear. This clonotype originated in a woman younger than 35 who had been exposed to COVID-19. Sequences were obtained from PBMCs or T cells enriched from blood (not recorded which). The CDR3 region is CASKRRMTEAFF. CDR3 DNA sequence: TGTGCCAGCAAGAGGAGGATGACTGAAGCTTTCTTT.